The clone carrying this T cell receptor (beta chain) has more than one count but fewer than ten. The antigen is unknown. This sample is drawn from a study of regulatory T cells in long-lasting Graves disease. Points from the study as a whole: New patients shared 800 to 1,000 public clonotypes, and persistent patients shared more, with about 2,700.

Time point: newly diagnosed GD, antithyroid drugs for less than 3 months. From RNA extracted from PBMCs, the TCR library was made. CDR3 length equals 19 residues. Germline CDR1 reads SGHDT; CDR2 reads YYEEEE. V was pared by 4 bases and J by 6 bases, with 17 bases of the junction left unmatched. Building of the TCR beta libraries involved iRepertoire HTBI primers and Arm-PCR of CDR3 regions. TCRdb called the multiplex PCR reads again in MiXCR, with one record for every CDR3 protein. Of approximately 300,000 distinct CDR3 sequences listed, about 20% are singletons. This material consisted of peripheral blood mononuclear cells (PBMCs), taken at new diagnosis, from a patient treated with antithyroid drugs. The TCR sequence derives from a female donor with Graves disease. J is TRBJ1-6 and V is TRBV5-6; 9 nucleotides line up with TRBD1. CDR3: CASSLNRDRDRRLNSPLHF. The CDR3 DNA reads TGTGCCAGCAGCCTTAACCGGGACAGGGACAGGAGGCTTAATTCACCCCTCCACTTT.